This TCR beta chain was obtained from a study of blood T cell repertoires in COVID-19. The wider study: PBMCs, B-cell-depleted T cells, or T cells were the source of the cDNA or gDNA that made up the material.

Germline CDR1 reads MNHEY; CDR2 reads SMNVEV (reference sequence). V lost 4 bases, J lost 2 bases, and 12 bases lay in between. The CDR3 contains 14 residues. This clone was recorded only once. Original processing methods: Estimation of nucleated cell counts relied on the amplification of reference gene primers. The method was immunoSEQ multiplex PCR; TCRdb's version includes in-frame clones alone and lacks a portion of them. That table is the source of V, J and clone size, and D and trimming were worked out from the DNA. Of a few hundred thousand clones listed, roughly 80% were seen once; the top ten hold around 5%.

The chain joins TRBV27 to TRBJ2-7, with D tentatively TRBD2 (7 bases). This receptor was taken from a human donor in a cohort sampled during active COVID-19. The sample was peripheral blood. This CDR3 reads CASSSGGGPYEQYF. CDR3 sequence (DNA): TGTGCCAGCAGTTCGGGGGGCGGTCCCTACGAGCAGTACTTC.